A selection of T cell receptor beta chains follows, all from one sample in a study of neurological immune-mediated disorders. MiXCR, applied by TCRdb to the 5' RACE reads, yields one record per CDR3 protein. The data hold some 66,000 distinct CDR3 sequences, with more than 3.5% observed a single time. The specimen was PBMCs. These receptor sequences come from a middle-aged man with multiple sclerosis. Both conserved end residues are part of each CDR3. D genes are given only for firm matches. The size entry is marked missing in some rows and otherwise reads once, few, many or a size class.

few	.	TRBV20-1	TRBJ1-4	CSARTTNEKLFF	TGCAGTGCTCGGACAACTAATGAAAAACTGTTTTTT
many	.	TRBV9	TRBJ2-3	CASSGRETNDPQYF	TGTGCCAGCAGCGGCCGCGAGACTAATGATCCGCAGTATTTT
many	.	TRBV7-2	TRBJ1-1	CASSFSRGNTEAFF	TGTGCCAGCAGCTTTTCCCGAGGGAACACTGAAGCTTTCTTT
.	.	TRBV10-2	TRBJ1-1	CASQAGSTEAFF	TGCGCCAGCCAAGCGGGGTCCACTGAAGCTTTCTTT
many	.	TRBV20-1	TRBJ1-4	CSAPNGPSEKLFF	TGCAGTGCCCCAAACGGGCCCTCGGAAAAACTGTTTTTT
many	.	TRBV9	TRBJ2-2	CANPETNTGELFF	TGTGCCAACCCGGAAACCAACACCGGGGAGCTGTTTTTT
many	TRBD1	TRBV5-1	TRBJ2-3	CASSLGQGSRDTQYF	TGCGCCAGCAGCTTGGGACAGGGGAGCAGAGATACGCAGTATTTT
many	.	TRBV18	TRBJ2-5	CASSPRYPGVGETQYF	TGTGCCAGCTCACCACGATATCCTGGGGTAGGAGAGACCCAGTACTTC
many	TRBD1	TRBV25-1	TRBJ2-5	CASSDPRQGVWVETQYF	TGTGCCAGCAGTGATCCACGACAGGGGGTCTGGGTTGAGACCCAGTACTTC
many	.	TRBV4-1	TRBJ2-5	CASSQDTGLIKTQYF	TGCGCCAGCAGCCAAGATACGGGGCTGATAAAGACCCAGTACTTC
many	TRBD1	TRBV4-1	TRBJ1-2	CASSHRSTRQGLDYGYTF	TGCGCCAGCAGCCACCGAAGCACGAGACAGGGTTTGGACTATGGCTACACCTTC
many	TRBD1	TRBV6-2/TRBV6-3	TRBJ2-5	CASSYSPRTGGRQETQYF	TGTGCCAGCAGTTACTCCCCCCGGACAGGGGGCCGTCAAGAGACCCAGTACTTC
many	.	TRBV12-3/TRBV12-4	TRBJ2-5	CASSRGQGGETQYF	TGTGCCAGCAGCCGCGGACAGGGAGGGGAGACCCAGTACTTC
many	.	TRBV5-1	TRBJ2-5	CASSPKGETQYF	TGCGCCAGCAGCCCTAAGGGAGAGACCCAGTACTTC
many	.	TRBV20-1	TRBJ1-1	CSAKDSPQFEAFF	TGCAGTGCTAAGGACAGCCCTCAGTTTGAAGCTTTCTTT
many	.	TRBV20-1	TRBJ2-2	CSAQKTNTGELFF	TGCAGTGCTCAAAAAACGAACACCGGGGAGCTGTTTTTT
many	TRBD1	TRBV27	TRBJ1-4	CASREIRGLNEKLFF	TGTGCCAGCAGAGAGATCAGGGGGCTAAATGAAAAACTGTTTTTT
many	.	TRBV20-1	TRBJ2-1	CSAERGSSYNEQFF	TGCAGTGCGGAACGGGGGAGCTCCTACAATGAGCAGTTCTTC
many	.	TRBV19	TRBJ2-7	CASSQGSSYEQYF	TGTGCCAGTAGCCAGGGTAGCTCCTACGAGCAGTACTTC
many	.	TRBV11-2	TRBJ2-1	CASSLTGLGFNEQFF	TGTGCCAGCAGCTTAACAGGTCTGGGGTTTAATGAGCAGTTCTTC
many	TRBD1	TRBV10-3	TRBJ1-5	CAISPGTGFGQPQHF	TGTGCCATCAGTCCCGGGACAGGGTTCGGTCAGCCCCAGCATTTT
few	TRBD1	TRBV20-1	TRBJ1-5	CSARVHRGPGQPQHF	TGCAGTGCTAGAGTTCACAGGGGCCCTGGTCAGCCCCAGCATTTT
many	.	TRBV4-1	TRBJ1-4	CASSQGSPNPTRNEKLFF	TGCGCCAGCAGCCAAGGTTCACCAAACCCAACGCGTAATGAAAAACTGTTTTTT
many	TRBD2	TRBV20-1	TRBJ2-1	CSALLRGVSYNEQFF	TGCAGTGCCCTCTTGCGGGGGGTCTCCTACAATGAGCAGTTCTTC
many	.	TRBV20-1	TRBJ2-1	CSATDPLGNEQFF	TGCAGTGCTACGGACCCCCTGGGGAATGAGCAGTTCTTC
many	.	TRBV5-1	TRBJ2-3	CASSLASDVNQYF	TGCGCCAGCAGCTTGGCCTCGGACGTAAATCAGTATTTT
many	.	TRBV12-3/TRBV12-4	TRBJ1-2	CASSQGLLSGYGYTF	TGTGCCAGCAGTCAAGGACTTCTCTCGGGGTATGGCTACACCTTC
many	.	TRBV10-2	TRBJ2-7	CASSEGEYEQYF	TGCGCCAGCAGTGAGGGAGAATACGAGCAGTACTTC
many	.	TRBV5-1	TRBJ2-7	CASSLGGAREQYF	TGCGCCAGCAGCTTGGGGGGGGCGCGGGAGCAGTACTTC
few	.	TRBV5-1	TRBJ2-5	CASSPGTGLSVETQYF	TGCGCCAGCAGCCCGGGGACCGGACTTTCGGTGGAGACCCAGTACTTC
many	.	TRBV18	TRBJ1-5	CASSPRSYSNQPQHF	TGTGCCAGCTCTCCACGATCCTATAGCAATCAGCCCCAGCATTTT
many	TRBD1	TRBV6-2/TRBV6-3	TRBJ2-7	CASSYRVTGGTNEQYF	TGTGCCAGCAGTTACCGCGTGACAGGGGGCACAAACGAGCAGTACTTC
few	TRBD1	TRBV7-9	TRBJ1-2	CASSFPGQPLYTF	TGTGCCAGCAGCTTCCCGGGACAGCCACTCTACACCTTC
many	TRBD1	TRBV5-1	TRBJ2-7	CASSSNMNRGLNEQYF	TGCGCCAGCAGCTCCAACATGAACAGGGGGCTGAACGAGCAGTACTTC
many	.	TRBV7-9	TRBJ2-4	CASSLVAGTANIQYF	TGTGCCAGCAGCTTAGTGGCGGGGACAGCAAACATTCAGTACTTC
.	.	TRBV12-3/TRBV12-4	TRBJ2-2	CASSLSAAPGTGELFF	TGTGCCAGCAGTTTGTCGGCTGCGCCAGGCACCGGGGAGCTGTTTTTT
many	.	TRBV12-3/TRBV12-4	TRBJ2-1	CASSFRQEYSSYNEQFF	TGTGCCAGCAGTTTTCGACAGGAGTACAGCTCCTACAATGAGCAGTTCTTC
few	TRBD1	TRBV7-9	TRBJ1-4	CASSPGQGGSEKLFF	TGTGCCAGCAGCCCTGGACAGGGGGGTAGTGAAAAACTGTTTTTT
many	TRBD1	TRBV24-1	TRBJ1-5	CATSDVGTGDQPQHF	TGTGCCACCAGTGATGTGGGGACAGGAGATCAGCCCCAGCATTTT
.	TRBD1	TRBV18	TRBJ2-6	CASSPSTGGRSGANVLTF	TGTGCCAGCTCACCTTCGACAGGGGGCCGCTCTGGGGCCAACGTCCTGACTTTC
many	.	TRBV6-5	TRBJ2-1	CASRRQNEQFF	TGTGCCAGCAGAAGACAGAATGAGCAGTTCTTC
many	.	TRBV15	TRBJ2-4	CATSRGGHVKNIQYF	TGTGCCACCAGCAGAGGCGGACACGTCAAAAACATTCAGTACTTC
many	TRBD1	TRBV20-1	TRBJ2-5	CSARDPGTGKETQYF	TGCAGTGCTAGAGATCCCGGGACAGGGAAAGAGACCCAGTACTTC
many	.	TRBV5-6	TRBJ1-2	CASSLSRYGYTF	TGTGCCAGCAGCTTGAGTCGCTATGGCTACACCTTC
many	.	TRBV10-3	TRBJ1-5	CAISQFGANQPQHF	TGTGCCATCAGTCAGTTTGGAGCCAATCAGCCCCAGCATTTT
many	.	TRBV10-2	TRBJ1-1	CASSDRRARLPEAFF	TGCGCCAGCAGTGATCGCCGGGCTCGTCTCCCTGAAGCTTTCTTT
.	.	TRBV4-2	TRBJ1-2	CASSQEVFGYTF	TGTGCCAGCAGCCAAGAAGTTTTTGGCTACACCTTC
many	.	TRBV7-2	TRBJ1-5	CASSVDGRSNQPQHF	TGTGCCAGCAGCGTAGACGGACGGAGCAATCAGCCCCAGCATTTT
few	.	TRBV14	TRBJ1-4	CASSRDVRAEKLFF	TGTGCCAGCAGCCGCGACGTCCGGGCGGAAAAACTGTTTTTT